The 29 T cell receptor beta chains listed next were all sequenced from one sample in a study of shared clonotypes between healthy human individuals. Sequenced by immunoSEQ multiplex PCR; TCRdb stores in-frame clones only, minus some. The sample carries roughly 1.4 million clones, approximately 98.5% recorded once. Sequencing was done on a sample of naive CD4+ T cells sorted from blood. As for subset: CD45RA+ positively selected. The receptor source for this set is a man younger than 40 in good health.

The CDR3 loop is CASSPVTGVVFGTDTQYF. CDR3 bases: TGTGCCAGCTCACCCGTTACAGGGGTAGTTTTTGGCACAGATACGCAGTATTTT. The chain is built from TRBV18 and TRBJ2-3, with TRBD1 matching over 7 bases. The V and J ends lost 3 bases and 1 base, in that order; junction bases with no gene match: 13. The CDR3 has 18 amino acids. Per germline, CDR1 KGHSH and CDR2 LQKENI.

The chain recombines TRBV5-1 with TRBJ1-2; no clear D gene. The CDR3 is made up of 14 amino acids. The V end lost 2 bases, the J end lost 2 bases, and 10 bases lay between the germline ends. From germline, CDR1 is SGHRS and CDR2 YFSETQ. In DNA, the CDR3 is TGCGCCAGCAGCTTTCTACTCAAAAACTATGGCTACACCTTC. This codes for CASSFLLKNYGYTF.

CDR3 protein: CASSPGTARYGGKLFF. In DNA form, the CDR3 reads TGTGCCAGCAGTCCCGGGACCGCCAGATACGGGGGAAAACTGTTTTTT. The chain employs TRBV7-9 and TRBJ1-4, with D possibly being TRBD1 (5 bases). The germline V gene encodes CDR1 SEHNR and CDR2 FQNEAQ (reference sequence). The CDR3 has 16 amino acids. Trimming removed 6 bases at V and 10 bases at J, with 24 bases between.

The rearrangement uses TRBV28 and TRBJ2-5; maybe TRBD2 (6 bases). The germline CDR1 and CDR2 sequences are MDHEN and SYDVKM. Trimming pared 9 bases from V and 2 bases from J, leaving 10 bases between. The CDR3 length is 12 residues. The DNA for the CDR3 is TGTGCCAGTAGGAGGGCACAAGAGACCCAGTACTTC. It codes for CASRRAQETQYF.

The rearrangement joins TRBV28 to TRBJ1-2; the D is unclear. Germline V gene lookup returns CDR1 MDHEN and CDR2 SYDVKM. The CDR3 covers 11 residues. V lost 4 bases and J 8 bases, leaving 8 bases between the germline ends. The CDR3 loop is CASSYLRGYTF. DNA for the CDR3: TGTGCCAGCAGTTATTTGAGGGGCTACACCTTC.

The chain combines TRBV5-6 with TRBJ2-7; 15 bases agree with TRBD2. V lost 4 bases, J lost 8 bases, and 16 bases stayed unmatched. This CDR3 region has 18 residues. Germline V gives CDR1 SGHDT, CDR2 YYEEEE. CDR3 sequence reads: CASSRGTRPGLAGGQQYF. The CDR3 DNA is TGTGCCAGCAGCCGAGGAACCAGGCCGGGACTAGCGGGAGGACAGCAGTACTTC.

In this sample, this clone turned up once. V is TRBV5-4 and J is TRBJ2-2; D unresolved. Per the germline V gene, CDR1 is SGHNT and CDR2 is YYREEE (reference sequence). Trimming took 4 bases from V and 6 from J, leaving 10 bases between them. This CDR3 has 13 residues. The DNA of the CDR3 is TGTGCCAGCAGCCTCGGTCTTGCCGGGGAGCTGTTTTTT. This encodes CASSLGLAGELFF.

This chain links TRBV14 with TRBJ2-3; TRBD2 matches 14 bases. CDR1 is SGHDN, CDR2 FVKESK, per germline. This CDR3 contains 16 residues. With 3 bases clipped from V and 5 bases from J, the junction kept 4 bases outside the gene matches. The CDR3 DNA reads as TGTGCCAGCAGCCAGCCGGGACTAGCGGGAGTAGATACGCAGTATTTT. Translating gives CASSQPGLAGVDTQYF.

The chain links TRBV6-1 to TRBJ2-7, with 11 nucleotides matching TRBD1. CDR3 length equals 15 residues. Germline lookup yields CDR1 MNHNS and CDR2 SASEGT. The J segment lost 3 bases and the V segment lost 4 bases, leaving 5 bases of the junction unmatched. CDR3 coding DNA: TGTGCCAGCAGTGCCCGGACAGGGGGCGGCTACGAGCAGTACTTC. It specifies CASSARTGGGYEQYF.

This rearrangement joins TRBV5-4 to TRBJ2-7; 8 bases fit TRBD1. Germline CDR1 and CDR2: SGHNT and YYREEE (reference sequence). The V gene end was trimmed by 2 bases and the J gene end by 5 bases; junction bases not matched to a gene: 9. This CDR3 has 15 amino acids. The CDR3 DNA reads as TGTGCCAGCAGCTTACCGACAGGGGAGTTTCACGAGCAGTACTTC. This sequence encodes CASSLPTGEFHEQYF. Together with reference TRBV5-4 and TRBJ2-7, the CDR3 gives the full variable domain: ETGVTQSPTHLIKTRGQQVTLRCSSQSGHNTVSWYQQALGQGPQFIFQYYREEENGRGNFPPRFSGLQFPNYSSELNVNALELDDSALYLCASSLPTGEFHEQYFGPGTRLTVT.

The V and J genes are TRBV2 and TRBJ1-5; D gene uncertain. Per germline, CDR1 SNHLY and CDR2 FYNNEI. V dropped 4 bases and J dropped 0 bases, with 10 bases sitting between them. The CDR3 sequence is 15 residues long. DNA for the CDR3: TGTGCCAGCAGTGTAATGGGGTTTAGCAATCAGCCCCAGCATTTT. Amino acids: CASSVMGFSNQPQHF.

As to this clone: This specimen includes other DNA sequences encoding the same CDR3. This chain links TRBV6-5 with TRBJ1-2; TRBD1 might be the D (5 bases). Germline V gives CDR1 MNHEY, CDR2 SVGAGI. Trimming took off 4 bases at V and 2 bases at J, with 8 bases between the two ends. The CDR3 covers 13 residues. CDR3 amino acids: CASSSRENYGYTF. In DNA, the CDR3 is TGTGCCAGCAGTTCCAGGGAAAACTATGGCTACACCTTC.

J is TRBJ1-5 and V is TRBV7-9; 10 nucleotides align to TRBD1. The J segment lost 5 bases and the V segment lost 4 bases, leaving 2 bases of the junction unmatched. The CDR3 runs 14 residues. Per germline, CDR1 SEHNR and CDR2 FQNEAQ (reference sequence). The DNA of the CDR3 is TGTGCCAGCAGCTGGGGACAGGGGTATCAGCCCCAGCATTTT. It codes for CASSWGQGYQPQHF.

The V gene is TRBV11-2, the J gene TRBJ2-5; 12 bases map to TRBD2. V shed 5 bases, J shed 5 bases, and the junction held 9 bases outside the gene matches. In germline, CDR1 is SGHAT, CDR2 FQNNGV. The CDR3 totals 16 residues. CDR3 nucleotide sequence: TGTGCCAGCAGCCCGGCGGGACTAGCGGGCCGGGAGACCCAGTACTTC. It specifies CASSPAGLAGRETQYF. Supplemented by reference TRBV11-2 and TRBJ2-5, the full variable domain reads EAGVAQSPRYKIIEKRQSVAFWCNPISGHATLYWYQQILGQGPKLLIQFQNNGVVDDSQLPKDRFSAERLKGVDSTLKIQPAKLEDSAVYLCASSPAGLAGRETQYFGPGTRLLVL.

This clone came up once. The chain carries TRBV18 and TRBJ2-7, with 10 nucleotides matching TRBD2. The CDR3 extends over 18 amino acids. The V segment lost 1 base and the J segment 6 bases; nucleotides outside the gene matches: 15. CDR1 is KGHSH and CDR2 is LQKENI in the germline V gene. The CDR3 DNA follows: TGTGCCAGCTCACCACTTGACCCTAGCGGGAGTTTCTTCCCCGAGCAGTACTTC. As protein: CASSPLDPSGSFFPEQYF.

The chain uses TRBV6-1 and TRBJ2-1, with 7 positions matching TRBD1. The CDR3 runs 15 residues. Germline CDR1 and CDR2: MNHNS and SASEGT. The V and J ends lost 4 bases and 2 bases, in that order; junction bases with no gene match: 5. In DNA form, the CDR3 reads TGTGCCAGCAGTGCCCGGGACAGAACCTACAATGAGCAGTTCTTC. Encoded protein: CASSARDRTYNEQFF.

V is TRBV19 and J is TRBJ2-5; D tentatively fits TRBD1 or TRBD2 (5 bases each). V was pared by 5 bases and J by 5 bases, with 12 bases between. The germline CDR1 and CDR2 sequences are LNHDA and SQIVND (reference sequence). The CDR3 sequence is 13 residues long. The CDR3 nucleotides are TGTGCCAGTAGTGACGAGGGGCGGGAGACCCAGTACTTC. It codes for CASSDEGRETQYF.

This clone was seen once. This sequence joins TRBV10-3 and TRBJ1-5; D remains unclear. Germline V gene data show CDR1 as ENHRY and CDR2 as SYGVKD. Between the trimmed V and J ends, which lost 3 bases and 2 bases, there was a span of 8 bases. This CDR3 has 14 residues. Here the CDR3 reads CAISDRGGNQPQHF. The DNA of the CDR3 is TGTGCCATCAGTGACCGTGGGGGCAATCAGCCCCAGCATTTT.

V is TRBV25-1 and J is TRBJ2-5, with D possibly matching TRBD2 (6 bases). The CDR3 runs to 13 residues. The V end lost 9 bases, the J end lost 4 bases, and 15 bases lay between the germline ends. Germline V gene lookup returns CDR1 MGHDK and CDR2 SYGVNS. The CDR3 reads CASLSGLGETQYF. The CDR3 DNA is TGTGCCAGTCTTAGCGGTCTAGGAGAGACCCAGTACTTC.

The chain has TRBV21-1 and TRBJ2-7; the D call in the table, TRBD1, was not verified against the DNA. TRBV21-1 constitutes a pseudogene. This CDR3 is built from 18 residues. The CDR3 reads CASSSLGRAGQGAYEQYF. The CDR3 region has the DNA TGTGCCAGCAGCAGTCTTGGGAGGGCGGGACAGGGGGCTTACGAGCAGTACTTC.

The chain has TRBV29-1 and TRBJ2-6; no firm D call. The germline gives CDR1 SQVTM, CDR2 ANQGSEA. The CDR3 consists of 13 residues. Trimming cost V 6 bases and J 0 bases, with 6 bases left between them. The CDR3: CSVRNSGANVLTF. The CDR3, as DNA: TGCAGCGTACGTAACTCTGGGGCCAACGTCCTGACTTTC.

The gene calls are TRBV9 and TRBJ2-1, with D uncertain. The V end was cut by 2 bases, the J end by 5 bases, with 5 bases between. The CDR3 is 12 amino acids. Germline V gene data show CDR1 as SGDLS and CDR2 as YYNGEE. The CDR3 here is CASSVRDNEQFF. Written as DNA, the CDR3 is TGTGCCAGCAGCGTCAGAGACAATGAGCAGTTCTTC.

The chain employs TRBV6-5 and TRBJ2-2; D may be TRBD1 (5 bases). Germline CDR1 and CDR2: MNHEY and SVGAGI. There are 12 residues in the CDR3. The V and J ends lost 6 bases and 9 bases respectively, with 11 bases between them. CDR3 region: CASSRQGWELFF. CDR3 in DNA: TGTGCCAGCAGCCGTCAGGGCTGGGAGCTGTTTTTT.

The gene calls are TRBV7-9 and TRBJ2-7; D gene unclear. Germline CDR1 is SEHNR and CDR2 is FQNEAQ (reference sequence). V was clipped by 3 bases and J by 0 bases, with 9 bases between them. This CDR3 comprises 14 residues. The CDR3: CASSFQVSSYEQYF. The CDR3 DNA follows: TGTGCCAGCAGCTTCCAGGTTAGCTCCTACGAGCAGTACTTC.

V and J are TRBV2 and TRBJ2-1; 10 nucleotides align to TRBD1. Germline loops: CDR1 SNHLY, CDR2 FYNNEI. The CDR3 is made up of 15 amino acids. With V trimmed by 7 bases and J by 5 bases, 8 bases remained unmatched. As DNA, the CDR3 is TGTGCCAGCAACTCCCGGGACAGGGGTGACAATGAGCAGTTCTTC. Its protein is CASNSRDRGDNEQFF. The complete variable domain, with remaining parts taken from reference TRBV2 and TRBJ2-1, reads EPEVTQTPSHQVTQMGQEVILRCVPISNHLYFYWYRQILGQKVEFLVSFYNNEISEKSEIFDDQFSVERPDGSNFTLKIRSTKLEDSAMYFCASNSRDRGDNEQFFGPGTRLTVL.

V is TRBV7-8 and J is TRBJ1-4; 7 bases are shared with TRBD1. J lost 5 bases, V lost 5 bases, and 8 bases had no gene match. The CDR3 contains 15 residues. In germline, CDR1 is SGHVS, CDR2 FQNEAQ. The DNA of the CDR3 is TGTGCCAGCAGCCCCCGGGACAGCCCAAATGAAAAACTGTTTTTT. This translates into CASSPRDSPNEKLFF.

DNA of the CDR3: TGCGCCAGCAGCCCACGGGACAGGGGTTCCCCACAGGGAAACACCATATATTTT. Its translation is CASSPRDRGSPQGNTIYF. The chain links TRBV4-1 to TRBJ1-3; TRBD1 matches 10 bases. V was pared by 4 bases and J by 4 bases, with 13 bases of the junction left unmatched. The CDR3 is made up of 18 amino acids. The germline V gene encodes CDR1 MGHRA and CDR2 YSYEKL.

The rearrangement joins TRBV20-1 to TRBJ2-7; D unresolved. Germline V gene sequence: CDR1 DFQATT, CDR2 SNEGSKA (reference sequence). This CDR3 spans 11 amino acids. V dropped 5 bases and J dropped 3 bases, with 8 bases sitting between them. DNA of the CDR3: TGCAGTGCTTCGGACGTCTACGAGCAGTACTTC. This translates into CSASDVYEQYF.

This chain connects TRBV6-6 to TRBJ1-5; D remains ambiguous. This CDR3 spans 13 amino acids. V lost 1 base, J lost 7 bases, and 8 bases lay in between. From germline, CDR1 is MNHNY and CDR2 SVGAGI (reference sequence). This CDR3 is CASSYWGDQPQHF. Written as DNA, the CDR3 is TGTGCCAGCAGTTACTGGGGTGACCAGCCCCAGCATTTT.